This TCR beta chain is from a study of cytomegalovirus exposure and HLA in healthy donors. It was with 60 Vbeta and 13 Jbeta primers that the PCR ran. TCRdb's copy holds only in-frame clones and misses some; the assay was immunoSEQ multiplex PCR. The sample shows tens of thousands of clones, about four fifths of them seen only once. The CDR3 length is 15 residues. The V end was cut by 10 bases, the J end by 3 bases, with 21 bases between. Germline values: CDR1 MNHEY, CDR2 SVGAGI. Note on this clone: Its specificity is unknown.

Findings and caveats of the study: Sequencing likely generated an artifact that appeared as a cluster of highly shared sequence variants.

This chain uses TRBV6-5 with TRBJ1-1; no clear D gene. Specimen: PBMCs. This clonotype originated in a woman aged 18 to 35 in good health and CMV-seropositive. CDR3 in DNA: TGTGCCACCTTTTACTTGAGCGGAGGTGACACTGAAGCTTTCTTT. Amino acids: CATFYLSGGDTEAFF.